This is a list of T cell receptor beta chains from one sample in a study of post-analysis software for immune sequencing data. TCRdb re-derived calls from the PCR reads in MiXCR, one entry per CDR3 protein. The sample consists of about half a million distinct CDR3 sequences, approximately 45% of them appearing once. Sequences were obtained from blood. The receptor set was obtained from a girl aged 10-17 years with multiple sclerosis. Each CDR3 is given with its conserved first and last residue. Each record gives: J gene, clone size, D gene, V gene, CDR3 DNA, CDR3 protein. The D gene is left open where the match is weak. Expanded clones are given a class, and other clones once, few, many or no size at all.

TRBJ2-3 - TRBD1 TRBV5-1 TGCGCCAGCAGCTTCGGCAGGGGGAGAGGGACAGATACGCAGTATTTT CASSFGRGRGTDTQYF
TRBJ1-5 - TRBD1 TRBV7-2 TGTGCCAGCAGTGAACAGGGGATCAGGGATCAGCCCCAGCATTTT CASSEQGIRDQPQHF
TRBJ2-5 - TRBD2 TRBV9 TGTGCCAGCAGCAGACGCGCTAGCGGGAGGGCCCAAGAGACCCAGTACTTC CASSRRASGRAQETQYF
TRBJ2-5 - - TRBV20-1 TGCAGTGCTCCCTGGGCTGATATCTCCAGCGAGACCCAGTACTTC CSAPWADISSETQYF
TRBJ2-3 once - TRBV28 TGTGCCAGCGGCCCCCAGGGGGGGAGGCCAGATACGCAGTATTTT CASGPQGGRPDTQYF
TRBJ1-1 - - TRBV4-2 TGTGCCAGCAGCCAAGAGGGGGGTGTCACTGAAGCTTTCTTT CASSQEGGVTEAFF
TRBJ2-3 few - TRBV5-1 TGCGCCAGCAGCTTGAACCGGGCTCACGGAGGCTCCTTAGATACGCAGTATTTT CASSLNRAHGGSLDTQYF
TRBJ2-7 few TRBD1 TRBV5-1 TGCGCCAGCAGCTCTGCCGGGACAGTTACCTACGAGCAGTACTTC CASSSAGTVTYEQYF
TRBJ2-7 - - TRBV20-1 TGCAGTGCTAGATCACCGGGTAATTCCTACGAGCAGTACTTC CSARSPGNSYEQYF
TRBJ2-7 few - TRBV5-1 TGCGCCAGCAGGAGGGGGGACTACGAGCAGTACTTC CASRRGDYEQYF
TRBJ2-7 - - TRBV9 TGTGCCAGCAGCGTAGGAAGTGCCGGTCTAGAGGGCTACGAGCAGTACTTC CASSVGSAGLEGYEQYF
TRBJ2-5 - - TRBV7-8 TGTGCCAGCAGCTCCTTATCCTCCTCGGAGACCCAGTACTTC CASSSLSSSETQYF
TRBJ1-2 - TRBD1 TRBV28 TGTGCCAGCAGTCGACAGGGGGTTTTGGAAGGCTACACCTTC CASSRQGVLEGYTF
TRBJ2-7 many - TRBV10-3 TGTGCCATCAGTGAGTCGAATCTCTCCTACGAGCAGTACTTC CAISESNLSYEQYF
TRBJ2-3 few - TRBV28 TGTGCCAGCAGTCCCGGGGGAGGCGGCACAGATACGCAGTATTTT CASSPGGGGTDTQYF
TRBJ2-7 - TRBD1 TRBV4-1 TGCGCCAGCAGCCAAAGCCTTCAGTATAACCCAGGGGGATACTCCTGCGAGCAGTACTTC CASSQSLQYNPGGYSCEQYF
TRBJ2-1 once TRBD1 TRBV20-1 TGCAGTGCTGAGCCCCCTGGACAGGGTGGGAATGAGCAGTTCTTC CSAEPPGQGGNEQFF
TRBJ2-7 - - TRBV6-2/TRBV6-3 TGTGCCAGCAGTCCCCTTGGGTCGAGCTCCTACGAGCAGTACTTC CASSPLGSSSYEQYF
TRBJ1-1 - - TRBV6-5 TGTGCCAGCACTCTTACACGGGCAGGTGAAGCTTTCTTT CASTLTRAGEAFF
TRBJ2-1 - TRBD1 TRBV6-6 TGTGCCAGCAGTGAGACAGGGGGCTACAATGAGCAGTTCTTC CASSETGGYNEQFF
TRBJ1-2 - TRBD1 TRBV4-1 TGCGCCAGCAACCAAAAACAGGGGGCGCGCGGCTACACCTTC CASNQKQGARGYTF
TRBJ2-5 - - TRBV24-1 TGTGCCACCAGTGATTTGAAGCAGCCCTGGTTAAAAGAGACCCAGTACTTC CATSDLKQPWLKETQYF